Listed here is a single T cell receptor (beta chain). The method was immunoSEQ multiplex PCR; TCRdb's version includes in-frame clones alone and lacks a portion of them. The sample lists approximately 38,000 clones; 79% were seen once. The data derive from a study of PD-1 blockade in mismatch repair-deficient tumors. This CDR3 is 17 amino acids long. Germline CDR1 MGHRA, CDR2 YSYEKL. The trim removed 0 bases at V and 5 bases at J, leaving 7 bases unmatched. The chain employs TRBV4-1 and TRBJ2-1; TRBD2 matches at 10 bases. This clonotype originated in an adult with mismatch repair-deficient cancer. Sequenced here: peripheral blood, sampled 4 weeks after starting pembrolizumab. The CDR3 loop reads CASSQDWASGGNNEQFF. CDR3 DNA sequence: TGCGCCAGCAGCCAAGATTGGGCTAGCGGGGGAAACAATGAGCAGTTCTTC.